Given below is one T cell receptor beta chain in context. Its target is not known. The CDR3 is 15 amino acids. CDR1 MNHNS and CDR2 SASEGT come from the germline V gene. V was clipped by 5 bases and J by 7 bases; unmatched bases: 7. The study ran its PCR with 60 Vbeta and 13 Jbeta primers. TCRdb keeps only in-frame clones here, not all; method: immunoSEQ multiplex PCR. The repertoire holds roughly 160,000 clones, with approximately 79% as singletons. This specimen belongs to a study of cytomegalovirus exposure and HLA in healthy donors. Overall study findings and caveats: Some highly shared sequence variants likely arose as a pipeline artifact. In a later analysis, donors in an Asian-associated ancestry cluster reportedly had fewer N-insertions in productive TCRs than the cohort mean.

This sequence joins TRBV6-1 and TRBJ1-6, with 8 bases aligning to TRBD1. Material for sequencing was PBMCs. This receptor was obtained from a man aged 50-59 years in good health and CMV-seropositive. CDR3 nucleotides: TGTGCCAGCAGTCAAGGCGGGACAGGCAATTCACCCCTCCACTTT. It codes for CASSQGGTGNSPLHF.